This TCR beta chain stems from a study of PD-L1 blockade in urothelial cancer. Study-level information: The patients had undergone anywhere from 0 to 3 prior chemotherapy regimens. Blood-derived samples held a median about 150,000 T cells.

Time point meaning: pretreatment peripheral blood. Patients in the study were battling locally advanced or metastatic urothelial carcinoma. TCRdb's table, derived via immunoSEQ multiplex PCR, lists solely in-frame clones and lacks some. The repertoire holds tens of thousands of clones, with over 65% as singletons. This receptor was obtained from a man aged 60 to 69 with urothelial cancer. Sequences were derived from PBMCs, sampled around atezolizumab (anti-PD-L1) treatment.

CDR3 DNA: TGTGCCATCAGTGATCCCTCTAGCGGGGGGACAGAGCAGTACTTC. Protein product: CAISDPSSGGTEQYF. V gene TRBV10-3 combines with J gene TRBJ2-7, with 11 nucleotides matching TRBD2. This CDR3 is 15 amino acids long. V shed 3 bases and J 7 bases; nucleotides not matched to a gene: 8. CDR1 and CDR2 from the germline V gene are ENHRY and SYGVKD.